This TCR beta chain comes out of a study of OX40 agonist ivuxolimab in advanced cancers. Study-wide background: Dosing consisted of intravenous ivuxolimab at 0.01 to 10 mg/kg every 2 weeks. Patients treated during dose escalation were battling hepatocellular carcinoma, melanoma, renal cell or head and neck cancer.

TCRdb's copy holds only in-frame clones and misses some; the assay was immunoSEQ multiplex PCR. The sample comprises 73,000 or so clones, about 80% of which are singletons, and less than 3% rests with the top ten. The germline V gene encodes CDR1 SGHRS and CDR2 YFSETQ. This CDR3 has 15 residues. The V and J ends lost 0 bases and 0 bases respectively, with 7 bases between them. Source: CD4+ or CD8+ T cells sorted from blood, taken in a trial of the OX40 agonist ivuxolimab. The TCR comes from an adult with an advanced solid tumor such as melanoma, head and neck, liver or kidney cancer. The chain couples TRBV5-1 to TRBJ1-3; D is undetermined. The DNA of the CDR3 is TGCGCCAGCAGCTTGGGATTCAGCTCTGGAAACACCATATATTTT. This translates into CASSLGFSSGNTIYF.